This TCR beta chain emerged from a study of OX40 agonist ivuxolimab in advanced cancers. General study results and limits: A proportion of nonresponders additionally exhibited low normalized T-cell clonal expansion.

Profiling relied on immunoSEQ multiplex PCR, and the TCRdb table lists in-frame clones only, not all of them. The sample contains some 98,000 clones, around 87% of which appear only once. Germline CDR1 is LGHNA and CDR2 is YNFKEQ. This CDR3 spans 20 amino acids. With 4 bases clipped from V and 2 bases from J, the junction kept 15 bases outside the gene matches. Comment on this clone: What it binds is not known.

Sequences were derived from CD4+ or CD8+ T cells sorted from blood, sampled in a trial of the OX40 agonist ivuxolimab. The rearrangement joins TRBV4-2 to TRBJ2-3, with 13 nucleotides matching TRBD2. The clonotype originates from an adult with an advanced solid tumor such as melanoma, head and neck, liver or kidney cancer. The CDR3: CASSLQRGLAGRPITDTQYF. In nucleotides, the CDR3 is TGTGCCAGCAGCCTCCAACGGGGACTAGCGGGACGACCCATCACAGATACGCAGTATTTT.